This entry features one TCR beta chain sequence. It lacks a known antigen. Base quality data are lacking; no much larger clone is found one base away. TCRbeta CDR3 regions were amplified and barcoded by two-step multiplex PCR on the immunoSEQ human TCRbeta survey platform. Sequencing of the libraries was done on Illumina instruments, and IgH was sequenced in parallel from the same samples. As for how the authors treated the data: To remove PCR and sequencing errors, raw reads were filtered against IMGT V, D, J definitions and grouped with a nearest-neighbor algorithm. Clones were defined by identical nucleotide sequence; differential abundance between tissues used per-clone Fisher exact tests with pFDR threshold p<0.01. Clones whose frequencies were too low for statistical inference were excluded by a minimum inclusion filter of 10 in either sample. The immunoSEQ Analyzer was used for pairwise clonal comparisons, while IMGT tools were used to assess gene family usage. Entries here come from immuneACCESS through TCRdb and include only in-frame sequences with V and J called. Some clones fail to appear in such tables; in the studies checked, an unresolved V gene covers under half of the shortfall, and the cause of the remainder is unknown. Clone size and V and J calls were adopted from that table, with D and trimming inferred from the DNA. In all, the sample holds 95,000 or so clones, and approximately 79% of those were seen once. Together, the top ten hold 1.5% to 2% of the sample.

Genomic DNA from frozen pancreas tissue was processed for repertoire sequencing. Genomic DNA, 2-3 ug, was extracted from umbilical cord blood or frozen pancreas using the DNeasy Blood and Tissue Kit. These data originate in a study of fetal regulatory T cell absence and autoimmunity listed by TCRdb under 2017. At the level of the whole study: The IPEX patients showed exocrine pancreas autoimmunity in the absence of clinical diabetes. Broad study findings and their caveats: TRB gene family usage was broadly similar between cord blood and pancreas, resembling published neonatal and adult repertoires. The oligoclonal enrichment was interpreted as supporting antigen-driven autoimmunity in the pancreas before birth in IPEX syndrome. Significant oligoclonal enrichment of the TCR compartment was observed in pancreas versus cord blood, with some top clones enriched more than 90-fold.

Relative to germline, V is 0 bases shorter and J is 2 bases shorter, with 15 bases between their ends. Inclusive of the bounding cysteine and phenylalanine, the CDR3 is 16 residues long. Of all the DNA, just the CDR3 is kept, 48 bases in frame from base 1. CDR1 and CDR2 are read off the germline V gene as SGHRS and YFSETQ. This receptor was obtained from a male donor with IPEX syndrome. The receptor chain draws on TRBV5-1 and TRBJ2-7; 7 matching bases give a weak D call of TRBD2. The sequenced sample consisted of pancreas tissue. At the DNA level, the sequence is TGCGCCAGCAGCTTGGCCGTGCGGGGGCTTACCTACGAGCAGTACTTC. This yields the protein CASSLAVRGLTYEQYF.